This TCR beta chain originates from a study of beta chain features in type 1 diabetes (dated by TCRdb to the late 2010s). General notes on the study: No differences in mean age, gender distribution, total cell number or subset yield were found between patients and healthy donors. In the study, recently diagnosed type 1 diabetes patients and matched healthy donors were compared on the TCRB repertoires of their sorted circulating CD4+ T cell subsets. Whereas all 30 or so donors provided naive and central memory subsets, regulatory and stem cell-like memory subsets were isolated from just 8 patients and roughly 8 healthy donors. A total of 107,917,701 sorted cells were examined across all samples, and the number of cells per subset was strongly correlated with RNA yield. General findings and caveats noted by the study authors: Because cDNA was sequenced instead of genomic DNA, activated cells with high expression could be over-represented, although the groups did not differ in activation or CD3 levels. Fewer insertions and more nucleotide deletions at VDJ recombination sites were observed in patients with type 1 diabetes, implying thymic rearrangement abnormalities. Because small numbers of individuals were included in the HLA sub-analyses, any influence of HLA type on TCRB rearrangement was left unresolved. PCR may preferentially amplify shorter templates, but because patient and control samples were amplified and corrected together, any resulting skew would affect both groups equally. Naive, central memory and regulatory TCRB repertoires appeared to be more similar among patients than among healthy donors. In all four CD4+ subsets, TCRB CDR3 length was moderately but significantly shorter in type 1 diabetes patients.

This clone was seen a handful of times. Its antigen remains undetermined. Base qualities are not provided; no much larger clone lies one nucleotide away. CDR1 is given as ENHRY and CDR2 as SYGVKD, both from the germline V gene. The junction carries 11 bases between V and J, which are trimmed by 10 bases and 1 base respectively. The CDR3 numbers 12 residues from cysteine through phenylalanine. Only CDR3 DNA is held: 36 bases, read in frame from base 1. From each donor, a single peripheral blood sample of about 110 mL on average was drawn into heparinised tubes. A BD FACSAria II was used to sort naive, central memory, regulatory and stem cell-like memory CD4+ T cells with a panel that included CD45RO, CCR7, CD25, CD127, CD95 and CD27. A purity above 98% was achieved for all sorted populations. Right away, PBMCs were isolated by Lymphoprep density gradient centrifugation and were stained directly, with no culture step. So that batch effects would be minimized, each experiment stained and sorted samples in pairs, pairing one healthy donor with one patient.

The High Capacity cDNA Reverse Transcription Kit was used to reverse transcribe all of the isolated RNA, meaning that expressed TCRB transcripts were what got sequenced. Deep immunoSEQ sequencing was applied to naive, central memory and regulatory T cell samples, giving an average of about 3.4 million total reads per sample. After sorted cells were lysed in RLT buffer, RNA was extracted with DNase-treated RNeasy Micro or Mini kits, with the choice depending on cell number. Each cell subset was processed on its own to prevent cross-contamination, while patient and healthy donor samples were processed together. TCRB sequences were amplified from cDNA with the immunoSEQ multiplex PCR, producing 87-bp fragments spanning the CDR3 region. Sequencing of the amplicons was performed on the Illumina HiSeq platform. The authors' analysis ran thus. PCR bias was corrected computationally using synthetic template baselines, and reads within Hamming distance 2 were collapsed, with unmergeable singletons discarded. By aligning reads against IMGT, V, D and J genes, CDR3 length, and insertions or deletions at six rearrangement sites were assigned. Clonotype counts were normalized to sorted cell number within each subset before computing true diversity and Gini coefficients with the tcR R package. The overlap coefficient, calculated on TCRB nucleotide sequences, was used to quantify repertoire sharing. As a proxy for the pre-selection repertoire, out-of-frame TCRB sequences from naive cells were analyzed. Not all clones reach the TCRdb copy of this immuneACCESS table, which keeps in-frame sequences only. Checked studies attribute under half of the gap to unresolved V genes and leave the rest unexplained. That table is the source of V, J and clone size, and D and trimming were worked out from the DNA. The sample contains 850,000 to 900,000 clones, 17% of them found a single time. Together, the top ten hold 0.02% to 0.03% of the sample.

Sequencing used naive CD4+ T cells from blood. The sample's cell subset or site label, in plain terms: true naive CD4+ T cells. The clonotype originates from a woman aged 18-30 years in good health. The rearranged segments are TRBV10-3 and TRBJ2-7; TRBD1 is possibly the D segment (6 matching bases). The CDR3 protein sequence reads: CATSDSSYEQYF. The nucleotide sequence reads TGTGCCACGTCGGACAGTTCCTACGAGCAGTACTTC.